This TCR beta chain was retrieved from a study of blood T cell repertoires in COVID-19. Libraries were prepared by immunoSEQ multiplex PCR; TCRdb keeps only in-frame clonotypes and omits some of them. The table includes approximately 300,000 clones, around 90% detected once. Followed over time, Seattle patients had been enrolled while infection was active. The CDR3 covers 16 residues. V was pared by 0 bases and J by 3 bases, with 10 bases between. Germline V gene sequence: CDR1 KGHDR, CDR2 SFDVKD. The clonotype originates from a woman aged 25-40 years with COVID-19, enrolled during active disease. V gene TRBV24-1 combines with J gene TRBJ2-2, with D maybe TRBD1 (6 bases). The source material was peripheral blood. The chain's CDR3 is CATSDLLGGDTGELFF. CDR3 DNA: TGTGCCACCAGTGATTTGCTAGGGGGAGACACCGGGGAGCTGTTTTTT.